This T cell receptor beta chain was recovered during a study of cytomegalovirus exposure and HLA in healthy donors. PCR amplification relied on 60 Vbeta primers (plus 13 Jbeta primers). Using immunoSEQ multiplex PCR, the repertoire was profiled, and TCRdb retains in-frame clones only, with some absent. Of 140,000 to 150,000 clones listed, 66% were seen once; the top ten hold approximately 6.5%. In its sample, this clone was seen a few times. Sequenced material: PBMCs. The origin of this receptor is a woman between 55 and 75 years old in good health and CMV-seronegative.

Here the CDR3 DNA reads TGTGCCAGCAGCCCAGGCCGATTTAGCGGGATCCTCTACAATGAGCAGTTCTTC. Amino acids: CASSPGRFSGILYNEQFF. V usage is TRBV13 and J usage is TRBJ2-1; 8 bases fit TRBD2. Germline V CDR1 and CDR2: PRHDT, FYEKMQ (reference sequence). The junction had 15 bases not matched to a gene; V was cut back by 5 bases and J by 3 bases. This CDR3 has 18 amino acids.